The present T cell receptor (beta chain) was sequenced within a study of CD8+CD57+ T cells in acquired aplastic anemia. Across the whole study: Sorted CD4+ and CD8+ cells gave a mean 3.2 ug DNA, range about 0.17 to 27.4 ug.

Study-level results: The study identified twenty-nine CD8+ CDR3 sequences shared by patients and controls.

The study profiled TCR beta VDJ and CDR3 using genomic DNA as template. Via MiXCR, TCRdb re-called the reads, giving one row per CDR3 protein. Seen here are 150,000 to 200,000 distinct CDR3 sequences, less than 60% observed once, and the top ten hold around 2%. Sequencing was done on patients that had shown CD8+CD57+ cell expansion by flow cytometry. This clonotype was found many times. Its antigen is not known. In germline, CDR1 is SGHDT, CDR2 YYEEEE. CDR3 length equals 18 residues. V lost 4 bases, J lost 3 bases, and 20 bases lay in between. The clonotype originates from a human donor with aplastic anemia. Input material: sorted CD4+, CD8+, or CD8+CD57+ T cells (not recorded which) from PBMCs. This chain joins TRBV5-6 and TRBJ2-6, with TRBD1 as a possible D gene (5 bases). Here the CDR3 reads CASSHFHHGAYGANVLTF. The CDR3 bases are TGTGCCAGCAGCCACTTCCACCATGGGGCTTATGGGGCCAACGTCCTGACTTTC. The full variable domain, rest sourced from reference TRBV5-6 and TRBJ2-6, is DAGVTQSPTHLIKTRGQQVTLRCSPKSGHDTVSWYQQALGQGPQFIFQYYEEEERQRGNFPDRFSGHQFPNYSSELNVNALLLGDSALYLCASSHFHHGAYGANVLTFGAGSRLTVL.